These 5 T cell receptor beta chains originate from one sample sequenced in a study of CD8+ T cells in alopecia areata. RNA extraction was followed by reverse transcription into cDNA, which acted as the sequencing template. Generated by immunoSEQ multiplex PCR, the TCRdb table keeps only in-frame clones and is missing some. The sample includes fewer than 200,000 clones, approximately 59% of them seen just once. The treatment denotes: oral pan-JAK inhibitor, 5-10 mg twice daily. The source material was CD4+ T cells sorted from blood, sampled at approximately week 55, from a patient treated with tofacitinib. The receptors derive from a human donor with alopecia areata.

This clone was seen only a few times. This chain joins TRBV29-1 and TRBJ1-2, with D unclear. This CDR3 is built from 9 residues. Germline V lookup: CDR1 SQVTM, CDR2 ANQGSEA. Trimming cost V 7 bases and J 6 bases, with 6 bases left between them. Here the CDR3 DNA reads TGCAGCGAAGTAGATGGCTACACCTTC. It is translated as CSEVDGYTF.

In nucleotides, the CDR3 is TGTGCCAGCAGCCCCAATGGAGCTACCTACGAGCAGTACTTC. Protein: CASSPNGATYEQYF. The chain combines TRBV5-6 with TRBJ2-7; no clear D. V dropped 4 bases and J dropped 2 bases, with 13 bases sitting between them. Germline CDR1 and CDR2: SGHDT and YYEEEE. This CDR3 contains 14 residues.

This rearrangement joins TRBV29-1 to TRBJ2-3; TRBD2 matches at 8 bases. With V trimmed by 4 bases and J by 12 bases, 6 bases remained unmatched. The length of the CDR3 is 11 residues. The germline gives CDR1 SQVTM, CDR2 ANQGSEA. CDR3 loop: CSVVEAGVQYF. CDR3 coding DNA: TGCAGCGTTGTGGAAGCGGGGGTTCAGTATTTT.

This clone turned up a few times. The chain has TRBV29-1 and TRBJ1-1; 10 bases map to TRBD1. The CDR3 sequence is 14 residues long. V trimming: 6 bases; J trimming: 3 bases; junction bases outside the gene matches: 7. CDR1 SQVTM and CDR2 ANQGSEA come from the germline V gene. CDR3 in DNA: TGCAGCGTGGTAAGACAGGGGGCGGACACTGAAGCTTTCTTT. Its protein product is CSVVRQGADTEAFF.

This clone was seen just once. DNA for the CDR3: TGTGCCAGCAGTAGAGCCAGTGCCAGCACTGAAGCTTTCTTT. This gives the protein CASSRASASTEAFF. The rearrangement uses TRBV2 and TRBJ1-1; no clear D. Germline V CDR1 and CDR2: SNHLY, FYNNEI. The CDR3 runs 14 residues. Trimming removed 5 bases at V and 4 bases at J, with 14 bases between.